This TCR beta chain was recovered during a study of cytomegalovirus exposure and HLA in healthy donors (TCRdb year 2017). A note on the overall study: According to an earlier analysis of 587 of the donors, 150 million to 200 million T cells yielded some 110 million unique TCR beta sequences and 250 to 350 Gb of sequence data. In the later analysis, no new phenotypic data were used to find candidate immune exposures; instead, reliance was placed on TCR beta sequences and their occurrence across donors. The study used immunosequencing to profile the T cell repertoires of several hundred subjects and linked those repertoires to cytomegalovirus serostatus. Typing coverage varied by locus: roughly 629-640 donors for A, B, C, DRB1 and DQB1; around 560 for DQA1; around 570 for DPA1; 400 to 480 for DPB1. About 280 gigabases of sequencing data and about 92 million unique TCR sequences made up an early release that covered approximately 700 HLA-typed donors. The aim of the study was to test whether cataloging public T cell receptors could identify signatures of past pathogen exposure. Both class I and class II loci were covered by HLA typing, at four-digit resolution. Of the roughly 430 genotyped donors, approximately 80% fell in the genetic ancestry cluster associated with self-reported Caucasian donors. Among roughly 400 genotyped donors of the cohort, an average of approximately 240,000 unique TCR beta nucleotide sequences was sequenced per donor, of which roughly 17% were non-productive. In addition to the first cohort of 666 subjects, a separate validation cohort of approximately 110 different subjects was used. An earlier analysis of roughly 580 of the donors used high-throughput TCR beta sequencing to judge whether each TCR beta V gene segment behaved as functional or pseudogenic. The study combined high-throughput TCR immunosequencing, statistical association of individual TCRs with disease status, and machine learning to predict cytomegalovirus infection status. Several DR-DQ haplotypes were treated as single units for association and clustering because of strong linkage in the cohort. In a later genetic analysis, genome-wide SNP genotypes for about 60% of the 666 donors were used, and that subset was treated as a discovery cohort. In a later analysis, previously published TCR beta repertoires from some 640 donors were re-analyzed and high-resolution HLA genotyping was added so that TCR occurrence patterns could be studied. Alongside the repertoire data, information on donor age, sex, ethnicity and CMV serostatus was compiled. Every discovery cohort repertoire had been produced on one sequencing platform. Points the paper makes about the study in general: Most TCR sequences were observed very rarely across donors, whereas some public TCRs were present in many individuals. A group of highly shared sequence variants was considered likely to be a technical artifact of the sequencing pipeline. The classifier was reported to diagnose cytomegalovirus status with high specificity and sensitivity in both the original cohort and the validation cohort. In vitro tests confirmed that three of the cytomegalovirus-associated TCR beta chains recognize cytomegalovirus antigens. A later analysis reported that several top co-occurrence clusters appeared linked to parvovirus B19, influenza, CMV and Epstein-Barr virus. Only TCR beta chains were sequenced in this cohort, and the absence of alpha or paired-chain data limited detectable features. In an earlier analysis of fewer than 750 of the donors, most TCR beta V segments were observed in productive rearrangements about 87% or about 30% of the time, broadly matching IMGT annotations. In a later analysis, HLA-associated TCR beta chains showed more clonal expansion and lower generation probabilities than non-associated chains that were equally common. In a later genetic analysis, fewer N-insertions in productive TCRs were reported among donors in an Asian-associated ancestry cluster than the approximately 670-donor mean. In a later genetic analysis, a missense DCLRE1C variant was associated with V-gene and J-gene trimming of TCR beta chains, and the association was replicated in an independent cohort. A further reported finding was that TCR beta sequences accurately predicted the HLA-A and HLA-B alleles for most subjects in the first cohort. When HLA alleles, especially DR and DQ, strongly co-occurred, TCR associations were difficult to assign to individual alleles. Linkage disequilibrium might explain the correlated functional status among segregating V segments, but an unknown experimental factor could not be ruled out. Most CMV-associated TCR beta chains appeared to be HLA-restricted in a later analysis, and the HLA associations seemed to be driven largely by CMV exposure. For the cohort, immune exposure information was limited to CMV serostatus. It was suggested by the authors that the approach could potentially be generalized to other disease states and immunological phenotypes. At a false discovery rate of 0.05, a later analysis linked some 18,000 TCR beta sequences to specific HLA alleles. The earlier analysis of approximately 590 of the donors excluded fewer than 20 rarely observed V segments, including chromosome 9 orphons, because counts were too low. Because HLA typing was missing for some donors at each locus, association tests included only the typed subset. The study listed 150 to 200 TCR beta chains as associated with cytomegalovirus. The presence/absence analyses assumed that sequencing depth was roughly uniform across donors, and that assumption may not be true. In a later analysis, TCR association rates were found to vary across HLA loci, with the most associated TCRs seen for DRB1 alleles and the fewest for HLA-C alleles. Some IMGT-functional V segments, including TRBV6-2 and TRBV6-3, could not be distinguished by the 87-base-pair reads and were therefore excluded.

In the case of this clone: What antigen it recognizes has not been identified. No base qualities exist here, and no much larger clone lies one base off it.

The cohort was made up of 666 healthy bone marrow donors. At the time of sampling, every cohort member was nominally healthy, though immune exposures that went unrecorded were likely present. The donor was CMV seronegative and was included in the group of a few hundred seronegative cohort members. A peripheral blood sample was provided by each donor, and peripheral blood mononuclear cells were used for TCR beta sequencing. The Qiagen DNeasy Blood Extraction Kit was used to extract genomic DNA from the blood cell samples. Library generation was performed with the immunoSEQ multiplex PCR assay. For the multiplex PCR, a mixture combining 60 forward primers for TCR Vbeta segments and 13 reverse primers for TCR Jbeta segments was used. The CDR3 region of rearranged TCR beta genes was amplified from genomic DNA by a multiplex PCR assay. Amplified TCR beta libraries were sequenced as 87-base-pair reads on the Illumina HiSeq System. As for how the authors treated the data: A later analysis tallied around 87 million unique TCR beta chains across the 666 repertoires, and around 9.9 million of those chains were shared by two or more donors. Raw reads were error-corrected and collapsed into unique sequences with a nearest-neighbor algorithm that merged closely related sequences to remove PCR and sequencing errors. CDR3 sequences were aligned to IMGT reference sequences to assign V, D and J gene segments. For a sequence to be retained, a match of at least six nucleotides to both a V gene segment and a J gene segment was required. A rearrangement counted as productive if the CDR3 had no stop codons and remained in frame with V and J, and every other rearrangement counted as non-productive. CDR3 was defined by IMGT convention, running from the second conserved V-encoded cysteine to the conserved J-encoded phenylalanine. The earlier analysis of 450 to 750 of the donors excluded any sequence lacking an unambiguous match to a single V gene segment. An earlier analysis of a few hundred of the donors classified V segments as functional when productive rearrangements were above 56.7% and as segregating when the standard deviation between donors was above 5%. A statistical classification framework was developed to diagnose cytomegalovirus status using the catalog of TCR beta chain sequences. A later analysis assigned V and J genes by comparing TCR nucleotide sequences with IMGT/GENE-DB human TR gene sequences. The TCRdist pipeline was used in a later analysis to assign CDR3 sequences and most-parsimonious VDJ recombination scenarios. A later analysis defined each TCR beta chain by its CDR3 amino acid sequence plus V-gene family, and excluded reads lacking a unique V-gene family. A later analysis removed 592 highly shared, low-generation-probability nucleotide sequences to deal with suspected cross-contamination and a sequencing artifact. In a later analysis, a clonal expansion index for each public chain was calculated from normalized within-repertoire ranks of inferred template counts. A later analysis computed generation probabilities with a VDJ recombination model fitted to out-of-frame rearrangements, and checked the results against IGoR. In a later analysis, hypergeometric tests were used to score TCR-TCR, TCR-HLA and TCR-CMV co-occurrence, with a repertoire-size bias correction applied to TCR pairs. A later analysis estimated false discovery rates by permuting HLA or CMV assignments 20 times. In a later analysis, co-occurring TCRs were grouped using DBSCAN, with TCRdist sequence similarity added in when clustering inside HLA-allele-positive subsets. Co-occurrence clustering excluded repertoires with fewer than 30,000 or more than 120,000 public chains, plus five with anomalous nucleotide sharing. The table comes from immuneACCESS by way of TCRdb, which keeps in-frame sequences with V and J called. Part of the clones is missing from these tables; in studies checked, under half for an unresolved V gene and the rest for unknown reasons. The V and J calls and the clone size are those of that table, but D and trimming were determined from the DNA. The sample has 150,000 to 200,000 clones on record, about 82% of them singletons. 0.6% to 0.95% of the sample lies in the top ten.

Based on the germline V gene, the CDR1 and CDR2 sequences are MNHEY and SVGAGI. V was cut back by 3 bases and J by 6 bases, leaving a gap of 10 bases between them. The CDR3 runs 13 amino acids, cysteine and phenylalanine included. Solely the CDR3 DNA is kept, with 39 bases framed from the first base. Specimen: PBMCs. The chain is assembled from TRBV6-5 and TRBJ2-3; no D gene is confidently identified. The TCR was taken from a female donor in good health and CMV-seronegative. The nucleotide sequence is TGTGCCAGCAGTTATCGGCAGAGGGATACGCAGTATTTT. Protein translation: CASSYRQRDTQYF.